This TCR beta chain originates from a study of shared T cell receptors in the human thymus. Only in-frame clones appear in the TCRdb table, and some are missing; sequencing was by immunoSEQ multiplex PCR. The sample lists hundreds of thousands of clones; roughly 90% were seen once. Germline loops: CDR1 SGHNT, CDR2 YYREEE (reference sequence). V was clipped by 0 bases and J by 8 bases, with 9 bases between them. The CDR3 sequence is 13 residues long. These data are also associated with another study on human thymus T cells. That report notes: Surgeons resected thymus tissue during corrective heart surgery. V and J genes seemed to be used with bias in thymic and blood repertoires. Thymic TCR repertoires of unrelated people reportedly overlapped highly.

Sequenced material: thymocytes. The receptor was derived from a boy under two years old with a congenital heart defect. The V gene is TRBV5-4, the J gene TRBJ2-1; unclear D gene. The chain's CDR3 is CASSLGHRDEQFF. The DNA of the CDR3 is TGTGCCAGCAGCTTGGGGCATCGGGATGAGCAGTTCTTC.